A single sample is the source of the 25 T cell receptor beta chains below, sequenced in a study of T cell repertoires in cytomegalovirus infection. TCRdb re-derived calls from the reads in MiXCR, one entry per CDR3 protein. This sample yields some 800,000 distinct CDR3 sequences, of which 25% to 30% are seen a single time; around 13% belongs to the top ten. Antigen specificity for these receptors is unknown. Sequencing was performed on cultured CD8+ T cells from PBMCs, taken from culture after CMV antigen stimulation. The receptors derive from a human donor in good health (CMV status not recorded). Some clones in this sample may be carry-over from other donors' samples.

A few counts support this clonotype. The V and J genes are TRBV2 and TRBJ1-1, with 7 bases matching TRBD1. The ends lost 10 bases at V and 1 base at J; junction bases unmatched: 6. Germline assignment: CDR1 SNHLY and CDR2 FYNNEI. This CDR3 has 13 residues. CDR3 sequence reads: CAIPTGRNTEAFF. The CDR3 coding sequence is TGTGCCATCCCGACAGGGAGGAACACTGAAGCTTTCTTT.

The chain has TRBV7-8 and TRBJ2-1, with D possibly TRBD1 on 6 matching bases. CDR1 SGHVS and CDR2 FQNEAQ come from the germline V gene. The V and J ends lost 3 bases and 5 bases respectively, with 11 bases between them. This CDR3 region has 14 residues. This CDR3 reads CASSFPGVDNEQFF. The CDR3 DNA follows: TGTGCCAGCAGCTTTCCAGGGGTGGACAATGAGCAGTTCTTC.

The genes are TRBV7-9 and TRBJ2-7; weak D call: TRBD2 (5 bases). Trimming left V 5 bases short and J 2 bases short, with 19 bases between. The CDR3 is 16 amino acids. CDR1 SEHNR and CDR2 FQNEAQ come from the germline V gene (reference sequence). The CDR3: CASSPGGAAVPYEQYV. The CDR3, as DNA: TGTGCCAGCAGCCCCGGAGGAGCAGCGGTTCCCTACGAGCAGTACGTC.

This clonotype appeared many times. The CDR3 DNA reads TGTGCCAGCAGCTACCCGGGCACCTCTAGCACAGATACGCAGTATTTT. Amino acids: CASSYPGTSSTDTQYF. This rearrangement joins TRBV7-9 to TRBJ2-3; D is unresolved. V lost 4 bases to trimming and J lost 0 bases, with 14 bases between them. The CDR3 loop spans 16 amino acids. The germline CDR1 and CDR2 sequences are SEHNR and FQNEAQ (reference sequence).

The CDR3 DNA is TGTGCCAGCAGCCAGACAGACAATGAGCAGTTCTTC. As protein: CASSQTDNEQFF. The V and J genes are TRBV13 and TRBJ2-1; a weak D match, TRBD1 (5 bases). The V gene's germline CDR1 is PRHDT and CDR2 FYEKMQ (reference sequence). Trimming shortened V by 5 bases and J by 5 bases, and 7 bases separated the two germline ends. This CDR3 region has 12 residues. The whole variable domain, remainder taken from reference TRBV13 and TRBJ2-1, is AAGVIQSPRHLIKEKRETATLKCYPIPRHDTVYWYQQGPGQDPQFLISFYEKMQSDKGSIPDRFSAQQFSDYHSELNMSSLELGDSALYFCASSQTDNEQFFGPGTRLTVL.

The chain recombines TRBV12-3 or TRBV12-4 with TRBJ2-3; a weak D match, TRBD2 (5 bases). The CDR3 is made up of 17 amino acids. Trimming left V 5 bases short and J 0 bases short, with 18 bases between. CDR3 sequence: CASSARRGRLSTDTQYF. The CDR3 DNA reads as TGTGCCAGCAGTGCCCGCCGGGGAAGACTGAGCACAGATACGCAGTATTTT.

This clonotype has just a few counts. V usage is TRBV12-3 or TRBV12-4 and J usage is TRBJ1-2; D gene uncertain. V was clipped by 6 bases and J by 7 bases, with 18 bases between them. CDR3 length equals 14 residues. CDR3 sequence: CASRTSSGLTGYTF. The CDR3 nucleotides read TGTGCCAGCAGGACTTCGTCCGGGCTAACTGGCTACACCTTC.

This clonotype occurred a few times. The chain combines TRBV20-1 with TRBJ2-2; D call uncertain. Trimming removed 3 bases at V and 3 bases at J, with 11 bases between. This CDR3 is 14 amino acids long. Germline CDR1 is DFQATT and CDR2 is SNEGSKA (reference sequence). CDR3 sequence reads: CSASRARDTGELFF. DNA of the CDR3: TGCAGTGCTAGTAGGGCTAGAGACACCGGGGAGCTGTTTTTT.

This clonotype is a singleton in its sample. A read error may be the cause here, since a much bigger clone is one base away. The chain uses TRBV18 and TRBJ2-5; TRBD1 might be the D (6 bases). V was clipped by 2 bases and J by 3 bases, with 13 bases between them. The CDR3 has 15 amino acids. Germline CDR1 is KGHSH and CDR2 is LQKENI. DNA of the CDR3: TGTGCCAGCTCACCAATCGCAGGGGTCAAAGAGACCCAGTACTTC. Protein sequence: CASSPIAGVKETQYF.

There are a few counts of this clonotype. This rearrangement joins TRBV2 to TRBJ2-2; 8 bases align to TRBD1. With V trimmed by 4 bases and J by 6 bases, 10 bases remained unmatched. CDR1 is SNHLY, CDR2 FYNNEI, per germline. This CDR3 is built from 16 residues. The CDR3 protein is CASSARRQGIAGELFF. CDR3 nucleotide sequence: TGTGCCAGCAGTGCTAGGAGACAGGGGATAGCCGGGGAGCTGTTTTTT.

A note on this clonotype: The germline gene is not matched at one end of the junction; a read error may be the cause. For the CDR3, the DNA is TGTGCCAGTAGTATTGTCTCTGAGGCCAACGTCCTGACTTTC. Translating gives CASSIVSEANVLTF. The chain has TRBV19 and TRBJ2-6; D uncertain. The CDR3 spans 14 residues. Per germline, CDR1 LNHDA and CDR2 SQIVND (reference sequence).

Only a few counts were recorded for this clonotype. The chain combines TRBV10-3 with TRBJ1-6; unclear D gene. The CDR3 is made up of 15 amino acids. Looked up from germline, CDR1 is ENHRY and CDR2 is SYGVKD. V shed 0 bases and J shed 5 bases, with 8 bases lying between them. This CDR3 reads CAISESPGNNSPLHF. The CDR3 region has the DNA TGTGCCATCAGTGAGTCGCCCGGGAATAATTCACCCCTCCACTTT.

This clonotype was detected a few times. V gene TRBV9 combines with J gene TRBJ1-1, with 8 bases identical to TRBD1. The V gene's germline CDR1 is SGDLS and CDR2 YYNGEE. The V gene end was trimmed by 0 bases and the J gene end by 0 bases; junction bases not matched to a gene: 1. CDR3 size: 15 residues. CDR3 DNA sequence: TGTGCCAGCAGCGTAGCGGGACAGGTGAACACTGAAGCTTTCTTT. Translating it yields CASSVAGQVNTEAFF.

This clonotype was found a few times. The V and J genes are TRBV6-5 and TRBJ2-5, with TRBD2 matching over 7 bases. The germline V gene has CDR1 MNHEY and CDR2 SVGAGI. This CDR3 comprises 14 residues. The V gene end was trimmed by 2 bases and the J gene end by 3 bases; junction bases not matched to a gene: 3. The CDR3 DNA sequence: TGTGCCAGCAGTTACGTGGGGGGGGAAGAGACCCAGTACTTC. The encoded protein is CASSYVGGEETQYF.

The chain has TRBV2 and TRBJ2-1; possibly TRBD1 for D (6 bases). Germline V gene sequence: CDR1 SNHLY, CDR2 FYNNEI. Deletions cut 6 bases from V and 12 bases from J, with 9 bases between. The CDR3 loop spans 10 amino acids. The CDR3 DNA is TGTGCCAGCAGGGGGGCCGGGCAGTTCTTC. Its translation is CASRGAGQFF. Full variable domain (rest looked up from reference TRBV2 and TRBJ2-1): EPEVTQTPSHQVTQMGQEVILRCVPISNHLYFYWYRQILGQKVEFLVSFYNNEISEKSEIFDDQFSVERPDGSNFTLKIRSTKLEDSAMYFCASRGAGQFFGPGTRLTVL.

The CDR3: CASSTDEKLFF. CDR3 DNA sequence: TGCGCCAGCAGCACAGATGAAAAACTGTTTTTT. This chain connects TRBV4-1 to TRBJ1-4; no firm D call. CDR1 MGHRA and CDR2 YSYEKL come from the germline V gene. The CDR3 covers 11 residues. Between the trimmed V and J ends, which lost 5 bases and 6 bases, there was a span of 4 bases.

The V and J genes are TRBV18 and TRBJ1-1; tentative D call: TRBD1 (5 bases). The CDR3 is 15 residues long. V was trimmed by 3 bases and J by 4 bases, leaving 15 bases between them. From germline, CDR1 is KGHSH and CDR2 LQKENI. Written as DNA, the CDR3 is TGTGCCAGCTCACCTCTGGGGACGATGGGCACTGAAGCTTTCTTT. Encoded protein: CASSPLGTMGTEAFF.

This clonotype was counted only a few times. This chain connects TRBV7-9 to TRBJ2-1; D remains unclear. The CDR3 extends over 13 amino acids. Germline V lookup: CDR1 SEHNR, CDR2 FQNEAQ (reference sequence). The V and J ends lost 5 bases and 8 bases respectively, with 13 bases between them. The DNA of the CDR3 is TGTGCCAGCAGCCTGGTGGGAAGCGATGAGCAGTTCTTC. Its protein product is CASSLVGSDEQFF.

The rearrangement joins TRBV7-9 to TRBJ2-6; 7 nucleotides agree with TRBD1. Germline CDR1 is SEHNR and CDR2 is FQNEAQ (reference sequence). This CDR3 is 20 amino acids long. With V trimmed by 5 bases and J by 2 bases, 18 bases remained unmatched. CDR3 residues: CASSPMTPGQTRPGANVLTF. CDR3 DNA: TGTGCCAGCAGCCCTATGACGCCGGGACAGACGAGGCCTGGGGCCAACGTCCTGACTTTC.

V and J are TRBV7-9 and TRBJ1-2, with TRBD1 matching 8 bases. This CDR3 comprises 13 residues. Germline lookup yields CDR1 SEHNR and CDR2 FQNEAQ (reference sequence). V lost 8 bases, J lost 4 bases, and 6 bases stayed unmatched. The CDR3 region has the DNA TGTGCCAGCGCTGACAGGGGAGGCTATGGCTACACCTTC. This gives the protein CASADRGGYGYTF.

This chain uses TRBV7-8 with TRBJ1-1, with D perhaps matching TRBD1 (5 bases). Germline V gives CDR1 SGHVS, CDR2 FQNEAQ. This CDR3 has 14 residues. V was trimmed by 6 bases and J by 3 bases, leaving 14 bases between them. The CDR3 sequence is CASSLLGEDTEAFF. In nucleotides, the CDR3 is TGTGCCAGCAGTCTCTTGGGGGAGGACACTGAAGCTTTCTTT.

Written as DNA, the CDR3 is TGCGCCAGCAGCCAAGACGGGACAGGCAACAATGAGCAGTTCTTC. It yields the protein CASSQDGTGNNEQFF. The chain is built from TRBV4-3 and TRBJ2-1; 8 positions agree with TRBD1. The CDR3 is 15 amino acids. Germline V gene data show CDR1 as LGHNA and CDR2 as YSLEER. V was pared by 0 bases and J by 5 bases, with 3 bases of the junction left unmatched.

The chain uses TRBV5-1 and TRBJ2-3; no firm D call. CDR1 SGHRS and CDR2 YFSETQ come from the germline V gene. The germline V and J ends were trimmed by 0 bases and 2 bases, with 10 bases remaining between them. This CDR3 has 15 amino acids. The CDR3: CASSLDWSATDTQYF. The CDR3 DNA reads as TGCGCCAGCAGCTTGGATTGGTCTGCCACAGATACGCAGTATTTT.

The CDR3: CASSLPRGASGGDYNEQFF. Here the CDR3 DNA reads TGTGCCAGCAGTTTACCCCGCGGGGCTAGCGGGGGGGATTACAATGAGCAGTTCTTC. The chain uses TRBV7-6 and TRBJ2-1; TRBD2 aligns across 12 bases. Trimming took 6 bases from V and 4 from J; bases not matched to a gene: 16. Germline V gives CDR1 SGHVS, CDR2 FNYEAQ. The CDR3 loop spans 19 amino acids.

The chain joins TRBV6-5 to TRBJ2-1; 11 bases align to TRBD2. CDR1 MNHEY and CDR2 SVGAGI come from the germline V gene. V trimming: 5 bases; J trimming: 8 bases; junction bases outside the gene matches: 8. This CDR3 has 15 residues. The CDR3 DNA reads TGTGCCAGCAGTCTCATAGCGGGGGGGGGGCATGAGCAGTTCTTC. It translates to CASSLIAGGGHEQFF.